A single sample is the source of the 12 T cell receptor beta chains below, sequenced in a study of blood T cell repertoires in COVID-19. Clones were sequenced by immunoSEQ multiplex PCR, and TCRdb holds only the in-frame ones, with some missing. Altogether under 130,000 clones are present, approximately 90% being singletons, with the ten largest covering roughly 30%. The sample comprised peripheral blood. These receptors were taken from an elderly woman with acute or convalescent COVID-19.

The chain carries TRBV19 and TRBJ1-5; tentative D call: TRBD1 (6 bases). Per germline, CDR1 LNHDA and CDR2 SQIVND (reference sequence). This CDR3 spans 19 amino acids. The V end lost 3 bases, the J end lost 0 bases, and 21 bases lay between the germline ends. The CDR3 region has the DNA TGTGCCAGTAGTATCCCCCAGGGGCCAGGGTTATTTAGCAATCAGCCCCAGCATTTT. Amino acid sequence: CASSIPQGPGLFSNQPQHF.

The V gene is TRBV30, the J gene TRBJ2-3; TRBD2 might be the D (6 bases). The CDR3 loop spans 15 amino acids. The germline V gene encodes CDR1 GTSNPN and CDR2 SVGIG (reference sequence). V lost 5 bases and J 0 bases, leaving 15 bases between the germline ends. CDR3 nucleotide sequence: TGTGCCTGGCTCTCTTGGGGGGTAAGCACAGATACGCAGTATTTT. Translation gives CAWLSWGVSTDTQYF.

This sequence joins TRBV19 and TRBJ1-2; possibly TRBD1 for D (6 bases). The CDR3 is 13 residues long. V shed 3 bases and J shed 8 bases, with 13 bases lying between them. Germline-derived CDR1 and CDR2 are LNHDA and SQIVND (reference sequence). CDR3 nucleotide sequence: TGTGCCAGTAGTATTGGGGGGGCGCGGGGCTACACCTTC. Protein product: CASSIGGARGYTF.

The J gene is TRBJ2-7, the V gene TRBV29-1, with D possibly matching TRBD1 (5 bases). The CDR3 has 12 amino acids. V shed 6 bases and J shed 6 bases, with 15 bases lying between them. Germline V gene data show CDR1 as SQVTM and CDR2 as ANQGSEA. This CDR3 reads CSVGSGSAEQYF. As DNA, the CDR3 is TGCAGCGTAGGGTCAGGGTCTGCCGAGCAGTACTTC.

The chain couples TRBV9 to TRBJ2-7, with 7 bases lining up with TRBD2. The germline gives CDR1 SGDLS, CDR2 YYNGEE. The CDR3 loop spans 15 amino acids. Unmatched junction bases numbered 5, after V lost 0 bases and J lost 2 bases. CDR3 in amino acids: CASSVEGLVPYEQYF. The CDR3 region has the DNA TGTGCCAGCAGCGTAGAAGGACTAGTTCCCTACGAGCAGTACTTC.

The J gene is TRBJ2-7, the V gene TRBV10-2; 11 nucleotides align to TRBD2. Germline loops: CDR1 WSHSY, CDR2 SAAADI. Trimming removed 1 base from V and 7 bases from J; junction bases left unmatched: 3. The CDR3 totals 14 residues. For the CDR3, the DNA is TGCGCCAGCAGTGAGTTTAGCGGGGGGGCAGAGCAGTACTTC. This encodes CASSEFSGGAEQYF.

The genes are TRBV20-1 and TRBJ2-5, with 7 bases fitting TRBD2. CDR3 length: 11 residues. The germline V gene has CDR1 DFQATT and CDR2 SNEGSKA (reference sequence). Trimming removed 3 bases from V and 5 bases from J; junction bases left unmatched: 0. CDR3 sequence reads: CSARTSETQYF. The DNA for the CDR3 is TGCAGTGCTAGGACTAGCGAGACCCAGTACTTC.

The V and J genes are TRBV6-5 and TRBJ2-2, with TRBD2 as a possible D gene (6 bases). Per the germline V gene, CDR1 is MNHEY and CDR2 is SVGAGI. The length of the CDR3 is 14 residues. Trimming pared 6 bases from V and 2 bases from J, leaving 10 bases between. CDR3 residues: CASSLAPNTGELFF. DNA for the CDR3: TGTGCCAGCAGCCTAGCGCCCAACACCGGGGAGCTGTTTTTT.

The rearrangement uses TRBV10-3 and TRBJ2-3; TRBD1 matches at 8 bases. Germline V CDR1 and CDR2: ENHRY, SYGVKD. There are 17 residues in the CDR3. J lost 2 bases, V lost 6 bases, and 13 bases had no gene match. CDR3 nucleotides: TGTGCCATCAGCGCGATTGCGACAGGGGTTCCCACAGATACGCAGTATTTT. It encodes CAISAIATGVPTDTQYF.

This clone has a handful of counts. The genes are TRBV19 and TRBJ1-5, with D possibly TRBD1 on 6 matching bases. The CDR3 loop spans 15 amino acids. Trimming pared 10 bases from V and 1 base from J, leaving 17 bases between. Per the germline V gene, CDR1 is LNHDA and CDR2 is SQIVND (reference sequence). The CDR3 loop is CATDRISGSNQPQHF. CDR3 in DNA: TGTGCCACCGACAGGATCTCTGGGAGCAATCAGCCCCAGCATTTT. The entire variable domain, with the rest obtained from reference TRBV19 and TRBJ1-5, is as follows: DGGITQSPKYLFRKEGQNVTLSCEQNLNHDAMYWYRQDPGQGLRLIYYSQIVNDFQKGDIAEGYSVSREKKESFPLTVTSAQKNPTAFYLCATDRISGSNQPQHFGDGTRLSIL.

This chain links TRBV30 with TRBJ2-1; D is undetermined. The CDR3 is 15 amino acids. V was cut by 1 base and J by 0 bases, with 10 bases left in between. The V gene's germline CDR1 is GTSNPN and CDR2 SVGIG (reference sequence). In DNA form, the CDR3 reads TGTGCCTGGAGTGGGTCGGTGAGCTCCTACAATGAGCAGTTCTTC. Translated: CAWSGSVSSYNEQFF.

The CDR3 reads CASRPGLEGAFF. In DNA form, the CDR3 reads TGTGCCAGCAGACCAGGGTTGGAAGGAGCTTTCTTT. The chain links TRBV12-3 or TRBV12-4 to TRBJ1-1, with D possibly TRBD1 on 5 matching bases. V lost 6 bases and J 10 bases, leaving 15 bases between the germline ends. There are 12 residues in the CDR3.